This T cell receptor (beta chain) was identified in a study of blood T cell repertoires in COVID-19. Study summary: Researchers got acute and convalescent COVID-19 samples from the United States, Italy and Spain. The cDNA or gDNA used as material had been derived from T cells, B-cell-depleted T cells, or PBMCs.

In terms of age and location, participants ranged from roughly 18 to 95 years and lived in under 30 US areas. Categorization into cohorts depended on clinical history that participants reported. The V gene end was trimmed by 2 bases and the J gene end by 2 bases; junction bases not matched to a gene: 10. The CDR3 runs to 19 residues. Germline V gives CDR1 KGHDR, CDR2 SFDVKD. Repertoires were generated with immunoSEQ multiplex PCR, while TCRdb's copy carries only in-frame clones and drops some. The sample consists of about 360,000 clones, approximately 91% of them appearing once. This TCR derives from a woman in her thirties or forties with acute COVID-19. The genes are TRBV24-1 and TRBJ2-1; the match to TRBD2 covers 11 bases. Sequencing was carried out using PBMCs or T cells enriched from blood (not recorded which). CDR3 sequence: CATSDSGTSGTTAYNEQFF. The CDR3 nucleotides read TGTGCCACCAGTGATTCCGGGACTAGCGGTACTACGGCCTACAATGAGCAGTTCTTC.